This paragraph covers one T cell receptor (beta chain) sequence. The CDR3 length is 16 residues. Unmatched junction bases numbered 6, after V lost 4 bases and J lost 0 bases. Germline lookup yields CDR1 MNHNS and CDR2 SASEGT. These data originate in a study of T cell changes during pregnancy in multiple sclerosis. TCRdb's copy holds only in-frame clones and misses some; the assay was immunoSEQ multiplex PCR. The sample has 80,000 to 95,000 clones; around 93% are singletons. The TCR sequence derives from a female donor in good health, enrolled as a control in a pregnancy study. The chain recombines TRBV6-1 with TRBJ2-1; 7 bases line up with TRBD2. Source: peripheral blood, taken in the third trimester of pregnancy. The CDR3 protein is CASSGFRGSSYNEQFF. CDR3 coding DNA: TGTGCCAGCAGTGGGTTCCGCGGGAGCTCCTACAATGAGCAGTTCTTC.